The 17 T cell receptor beta chains below come from one sample, sequenced in a study of control samples from healthy donors and cancer patients. Sequencing was performed with immunoSEQ multiplex PCR; in TCRdb, only in-frame clones are kept and a portion is missing. This table has fewer than 150,000 clones, 91% appearing once. Sequencing was done on a sample of blood. The receptors were gathered from a man aged 18 to 29 in good health.

This chain uses TRBV27 with TRBJ1-1; TRBD1 agrees at 7 bases. Looked up from germline, CDR1 is MNHEY and CDR2 is SMNVEV (reference sequence). J gave up 1 base and V 5 bases, and 4 bases lay outside the gene matches. This CDR3 comprises 14 residues. CDR3 loop: CASSQGGRNTEAFF. CDR3 bases: TGTGCCAGCAGTCAGGGGGGGAGGAACACTGAAGCTTTCTTT.

This chain joins TRBV7-6 and TRBJ2-3; 10 nucleotides match TRBD1. V gave up 4 bases and J gave up 4 bases; unmatched junction bases: 8. The CDR3 runs to 16 residues. The V gene's germline CDR1 is SGHVS and CDR2 FNYEAQ. CDR3 sequence reads: CASSSRTGGTPDTQYF. The CDR3 nucleotides are TGTGCCAGCAGCTCCCGGACAGGGGGGACGCCAGATACGCAGTATTTT.

The chain has TRBV15 and TRBJ2-3; 10 bases map to TRBD2. The germline CDR1 and CDR2 sequences are LNHNV and YYDKDF (reference sequence). V was pared by 1 base and J by 4 bases, with 8 bases of the junction left unmatched. The CDR3 runs to 17 residues. The DNA of the CDR3 is TGTGCCACCAGCAGAGTCAGCGGGGGGGCCCGGGCAGATACGCAGTATTTT. It specifies CATSRVSGGARADTQYF. The whole variable domain, filled in from reference TRBV15 and TRBJ2-3, reads DAMVIQNPRYQVTQFGKPVTLSCSQTLNHNVMYWYQQKSSQAPKLLFHYYDKDFNNEADTPDNFQSRRPNTSFCFLDIRSPGLGDTAMYLCATSRVSGGARADTQYFGPGTRLTVL.

The J gene is TRBJ1-4, the V gene TRBV5-1; D is possibly TRBD1 (5 bases). V dropped 1 base and J dropped 8 bases, with 9 bases sitting between them. This CDR3 spans 13 amino acids. Germline assignment: CDR1 SGHRS and CDR2 YFSETQ. Here the CDR3 DNA reads TGCGCCAGCAGCTTGTCGGGGGGAGAAAAACTGTTTTTT. Protein sequence: CASSLSGGEKLFF.

The CDR3 bases are TGTGCCAGCAGTTCGACAGGGAGCTCTGGAAACACCATATATTTT. This encodes CASSSTGSSGNTIYF. The chain recombines TRBV2 with TRBJ1-3, with TRBD1 identical over 7 bases. V lost 5 bases to trimming and J lost 0 bases; unmatched junction nucleotides: 4. The CDR3 spans 15 residues. Germline V gives CDR1 SNHLY, CDR2 FYNNEI.

Only one count was recorded for this clone. This sample includes further DNA sequences coding for the same CDR3. The rearrangement links TRBV12-3 or TRBV12-4 to TRBJ2-3; D is undetermined. The CDR3 extends over 13 amino acids. V shed 0 bases and J shed 1 base, with 2 bases lying between them. The CDR3: CASSLAGTDTQYF. For the CDR3, the DNA is TGTGCCAGCAGTTTAGCGGGCACAGATACGCAGTATTTT.

A single count supports this clone. This chain uses TRBV5-4 with TRBJ1-1; tentative D call: TRBD1 (5 bases). This CDR3 has 12 amino acids. Trimming cost V 5 bases and J 10 bases, with 15 bases left between them. Germline CDR1 is SGHNT and CDR2 is YYREEE (reference sequence). Here the CDR3 reads CASSPLPGLAFF. CDR3 coding DNA: TGTGCCAGCAGTCCCCTCCCAGGGTTAGCTTTCTTT.

J is TRBJ1-1 and V is TRBV2; 8 bases line up with TRBD1. The germline gives CDR1 SNHLY, CDR2 FYNNEI. The CDR3 is 14 residues long. The ends lost 6 bases at V and 4 bases at J; junction bases unmatched: 7. The DNA for the CDR3 is TGTGCCAGCAGCGGACAGGGACAGTTCACTGAAGCTTTCTTT. Protein product: CASSGQGQFTEAFF.

V is TRBV11-2 and J is TRBJ1-3; D ambiguous. The V end was cut by 3 bases, the J end by 1 base, with 10 bases between. The CDR3 loop spans 15 amino acids. Germline loops: CDR1 SGHAT, CDR2 FQNNGV. CDR3 in DNA: TGTGCCAGCAGCTTGGGCCCCAGGTCTGGAAACACCATATATTTT. It is translated as CASSLGPRSGNTIYF.

This sequence joins TRBV3-1 (or the pseudogene TRBV3-2) and TRBJ1-4; D uncertain. CDR3 length equals 14 residues. From germline, CDR1 is LGHDT and CDR2 YNNKEL (reference sequence). V was clipped by 1 base and J by 5 bases, with 8 bases between them. The CDR3 sequence: CASSQGTVNEKLFF. The CDR3 nucleotides read TGTGCCAGCAGCCAAGGGACGGTGAATGAAAAACTGTTTTTT.

CDR3 amino acids: CASSSKGDGNEKLFF. The CDR3 DNA reads as TGTGCCAGCAGTTCGAAGGGGGACGGGAATGAAAAACTGTTTTTT. The chain employs TRBV6-5 and TRBJ1-4, with D possibly matching TRBD1 (6 bases). The germline V gene has CDR1 MNHEY and CDR2 SVGAGI. V was clipped by 4 bases and J by 5 bases, with 14 bases between them. The CDR3 has 15 residues.

This clone was seen a single time. The chain is built from TRBV7-2 and TRBJ2-5, with D maybe TRBD2 (5 bases). V was clipped by 4 bases and J by 5 bases, with 8 bases between them. This CDR3 is 12 amino acids long. The germline V gene encodes CDR1 SGHTA and CDR2 FQGNSA. The CDR3 DNA reads TGTGCCAGCAGCTCTAGCAGGGAGACCCAGTACTTC. Encoded protein: CASSSSRETQYF. Full variable domain (missing parts from reference TRBV7-2 and TRBJ2-5): GAGVSQSPSNKVTEKGKDVELRCDPISGHTALYWYRQSLGQGLEFLIYFQGNSAPDKSGLPSDRFSAERTGGSVSTLTIQRTQQEDSAVYLCASSSSRETQYFGPGTRLLVL.

This rearrangement joins TRBV9 to TRBJ2-1, with D perhaps matching TRBD2 (5 bases). This CDR3 region has 16 residues. With 0 bases removed from V and 6 bases from J, the gap between germline ends came to 16 bases. The germline V gene has CDR1 SGDLS and CDR2 YYNGEE. CDR3 protein: CASSVVAIASSNEQFF. In nucleotides, the CDR3 is TGTGCCAGCAGCGTAGTAGCGATTGCCTCTTCCAATGAGCAGTTCTTC.

V usage is TRBV29-1 and J usage is TRBJ1-1; D is unclear. Trimming shortened V by 3 bases and J by 4 bases, and 12 bases separated the two germline ends. The CDR3 spans 13 residues. CDR1 is SQVTM, CDR2 ANQGSEA, per germline. The CDR3 loop reads CSVDTLASTEAFF. CDR3 nucleotides: TGCAGCGTTGACACGTTGGCTTCCACTGAAGCTTTCTTT.

The V call is TRBV4-2, the J call TRBJ2-2; D may be TRBD1 or TRBD2 (5 bases each). The length of the CDR3 is 14 residues. Germline V lookup: CDR1 LGHNA, CDR2 YNFKEQ. Trimming took off 7 bases at V and 4 bases at J, with 13 bases between the two ends. In nucleotides, the CDR3 is TGTGCCAGCAAAATGGGGGTAGGCACCGGGGAGCTGTTTTTT. The encoded protein is CASKMGVGTGELFF.

The chain uses TRBV5-6 and TRBJ1-6; no clear D. V dropped 4 bases and J dropped 4 bases, with 12 bases sitting between them. The germline CDR1 and CDR2 sequences are SGHDT and YYEEEE. The CDR3 runs to 15 residues. The CDR3 reads CASSPDGGYNSPLHF. CDR3 nucleotide sequence: TGTGCCAGCAGCCCCGACGGCGGATATAATTCACCCCTCCACTTT.

This clone occurred once. The chain recombines TRBV2 with TRBJ1-1; 10 bases align to TRBD1. Germline CDR1 is SNHLY and CDR2 is FYNNEI. The CDR3 runs to 14 residues. V gave up 5 bases and J gave up 5 bases; unmatched junction bases: 5. Here the CDR3 reads CASSKDRGGTEAFF. CDR3 nucleotide sequence: TGTGCCAGCAGTAAGGACAGGGGGGGAACTGAAGCTTTCTTT.